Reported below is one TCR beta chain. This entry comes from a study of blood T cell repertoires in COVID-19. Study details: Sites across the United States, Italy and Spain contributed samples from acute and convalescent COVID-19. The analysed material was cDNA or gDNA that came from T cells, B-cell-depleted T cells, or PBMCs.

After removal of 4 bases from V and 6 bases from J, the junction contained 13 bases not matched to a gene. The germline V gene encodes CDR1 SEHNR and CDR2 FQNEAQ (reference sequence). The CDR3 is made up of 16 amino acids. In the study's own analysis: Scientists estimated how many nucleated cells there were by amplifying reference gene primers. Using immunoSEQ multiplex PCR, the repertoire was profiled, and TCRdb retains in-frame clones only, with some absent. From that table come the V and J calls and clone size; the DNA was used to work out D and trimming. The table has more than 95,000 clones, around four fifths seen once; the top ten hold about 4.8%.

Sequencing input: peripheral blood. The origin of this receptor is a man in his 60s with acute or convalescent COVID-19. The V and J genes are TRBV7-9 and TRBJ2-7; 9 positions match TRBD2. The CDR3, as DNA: TGTGCCAGCAGCTCCCCCGGGGTAGCGGGAGTGGGCGAGCAGTACTTC. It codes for CASSSPGVAGVGEQYF.